This T cell receptor beta chain was sequenced in a study of blood T cell repertoires in COVID-19. As handled by the study authors: How many nucleated cells were present was estimated from reference gene primer amplification. Produced via immunoSEQ multiplex PCR; TCRdb's table is partial and in-frame only. V, J and clone size derive from that table, while D and trimming were established from the DNA sequence. This table holds some 200,000 clones, 85% found once. This CDR3 contains 14 residues. V lost 7 bases and J 0 bases, leaving 9 bases between the germline ends. CDR1 and CDR2 from the germline V gene are SNHLY and FYNNEI.

The sequenced sample consisted of peripheral blood. This TCR was sampled from a woman in her seventies with COVID-19, enrolled during active disease. The gene calls are TRBV2 and TRBJ2-2; no reliable D call. CDR3 coding DNA: TGTGCCAGCAATCCTGCGGCGAACACCGGGGAGCTGTTTTTT. It translates to CASNPAANTGELFF. Together with reference TRBV2 and TRBJ2-2, the CDR3 gives the full variable domain: EPEVTQTPSHQVTQMGQEVILRCVPISNHLYFYWYRQILGQKVEFLVSFYNNEISEKSEIFDDQFSVERPDGSNFTLKIRSTKLEDSAMYFCASNPAANTGELFFGEGSRLTVL.